Listed below are T cell receptor beta chains from one sample, sequenced in a study of cytomegalovirus exposure and HLA in healthy donors. Repertoires were generated with immunoSEQ multiplex PCR, while TCRdb's copy carries only in-frame clones and drops some. The sample has some 130,000 clones; approximately 83% are singletons. The specimen was PBMCs. Receptors were obtained from a man aged 35-49 years in good health and CMV-seronegative. The CDR3 runs from the conserved cysteine through the conserved F or W. D genes are given only for firm matches. Not all rows give a size; the values are once, few, many and, for expanded clones, a class.

j_call v_call clone_size cdr3_length d_call cdr3_nt cdr3_aa
TRBJ2-7 TRBV30 . 14 TRBD1 TGTGCCTGGACCCCCGTCGGGACAGGGTTCGAGCAGTACTTC CAWTPVGTGFEQYF
TRBJ2-3 TRBV29-1 few 13 . TGCAGCGTTGAGAGGCTGGGCACAGATACGCAGTATTTT CSVERLGTDTQYF
TRBJ2-7 TRBV29-1 few 13 TRBD1 TGCAGCGTTGGAGTAGGGACAGCTTACGAGCAGTACTTC CSVGVGTAYEQYF
TRBJ1-1 TRBV29-1 . 10 TRBD1 TGCAGCGTTCTGACAGGGGAAGCTTTCTTT CSVLTGEAFF
TRBJ2-1 TRBV11-3 . 14 . TGTGCCAGCAGCTTACGTCTGGGTGGGGCTGAGCAGTTCTTC CASSLRLGGAEQFF
TRBJ2-7 TRBV9 . 14 TRBD2 TGTGCCAGCAGCGTAGGCGGGCGCGGGGGCGAGCAGTACTTC CASSVGGRGGEQYF
TRBJ1-4 TRBV30 . 15 TRBD1 TGTGCCTGGAGTCCTCCAGGGACAGCCCATGAAAAACTGTTTTTT CAWSPPGTAHEKLFF
TRBJ2-1 TRBV19 . 14 TRBD2 TGTGCCAGTAGTGCTAGCGGGAGGGGGACTGAGCAGTTCTTC CASSASGRGTEQFF
TRBJ2-6 TRBV19 once 18 TRBD1 TGTGCCAGTAAACCGGGACAGGGGACCCTCTCTGGGGCCAACGTCCTGACTTTC CASKPGQGTLSGANVLTF
TRBJ1-2 TRBV29-1 . 13 . TGCAGCGCCCACCTCGGGGGAGAAGGGGGCTACACCTTC CSAHLGGEGGYTF
TRBJ1-1 TRBV4-3 . 15 TRBD1 TGCGCCAGCAGCCATGCGGACAGGGGGAACACTGAAGCTTTCTTT CASSHADRGNTEAFF
TRBJ2-5 TRBV29-1 once 13 . TGCAGCGTTGTCCGGGGGGCGGGGGAAGACCAGTACTTC CSVVRGAGEDQYF
TRBJ2-1 TRBV6-5 . 14 TRBD2 TGTGCCAGCAGTTTCGGACTAGAAAGCAATGAGCAGTTCTTC CASSFGLESNEQFF
TRBJ1-2 TRBV29-1 . 12 . TGCAGTTTGAGTCAGACTCACGGAGGCTACACCTTC CSLSQTHGGYTF
TRBJ2-1 TRBV11-3 . 12 . TGTGCCAGCAGCTTAGATCCCCGTCGGCAGTTCTTC CASSLDPRRQFF
TRBJ2-7 TRBV6-5 few 14 TRBD1 TGTGCCAGCAGTTACTCGGGGACAGAATACGAGCAGTACTTC CASSYSGTEYEQYF
TRBJ2-1 TRBV7-2 once 15 . TGTGCCAGCAGCCATAGTTCAACTCAATCGAATGAGCAGTTCTTC CASSHSSTQSNEQFF
TRBJ2-2 TRBV9 . 13 . TGTGCCAGCAGCGGTACGGGCACCGGGGAGCTGTTTTTT CASSGTGTGELFF
TRBJ1-1 TRBV6-5 . 15 . TGTGCCAGCAGCCCCGCGGGAGGGGTAGCCACTGAAGCTTTCTTT CASSPAGGVATEAFF
TRBJ1-3 TRBV6-5 few 13 . TGTGCCAGCAGTTATAGTGCTGGAAACACCATATATTTT CASSYSAGNTIYF
TRBJ2-7 TRBV27 . 14 . TGTGCCAGCAGTCCGGGGGACAGAGACTACGAGCAGTACTTC CASSPGDRDYEQYF
TRBJ2-7 TRBV30 . 13 TRBD2 TGTGCCTGGACCGGACTAGCCGCTAAGGAGCAGTACTTC CAWTGLAAKEQYF
TRBJ1-2 TRBV11-2 few 14 . TGTGCCAGCAGCTTATTACATCGGGGGGCTGGCTACACCTTC CASSLLHRGAGYTF
TRBJ1-1 TRBV5-1 . 13 . TGCGCCAGCAGCTTTGACAGCGACACTGAAGCTTTCTTT CASSFDSDTEAFF
TRBJ2-5 TRBV6-5 . 14 TRBD2 TGTGCCAGCAACACCGGGACTATACAAGAGACCCAGTACTTC CASNTGTIQETQYF
TRBJ2-7 TRBV5-1 few 14 TRBD1 TGCGCCAGCAGCTCCGGGACAGGGGGATCCGAGCAGTACTTC CASSSGTGGSEQYF
TRBJ1-6 TRBV27 . 14 . TGTGCCAGCGCCCTCAACAGGGATAATTCACCCCTCCACTTT CASALNRDNSPLHF
TRBJ1-1 TRBV27 . 12 TRBD1 TGTGCCAGCAGTTCCCCGGACAGGGTAGCTTTCTTT CASSSPDRVAFF
TRBJ2-1 TRBV6-4 . 16 TRBD2 TGTGCCAGCAGTGTAGAGACTAGCGGGAGTTTCGGTGAGCAGTTCTTC CASSVETSGSFGEQFF
TRBJ2-3 TRBV11-2 . 16 TRBD1 TGTGCCAGCAGCCTGCTTTGGGACAGGGACACAGATACGCAGTATTTT CASSLLWDRDTDTQYF
TRBJ2-1 TRBV9 . 15 TRBD2 TGTGCCAGCAGCCTTAGCGGGGGGTCCTACAATGAGCAGTTCTTC CASSLSGGSYNEQFF
TRBJ2-7 TRBV27 few 15 TRBD1 TGTGCCAGCAGTTCCTCGGACAGGCTGAAGAACGAGCAGTACTTC CASSSSDRLKNEQYF
TRBJ2-7 TRBV29-1 . 18 TRBD1 TGCAGCGTTAATGCCGGGACAGGGCTTACCCTAAGCTCCTACGAGCAGTACTTC CSVNAGTGLTLSSYEQYF
TRBJ2-3 TRBV28 . 10 . TGTGCCAGCAGTTCGGGTACGCAGTATTTT CASSSGTQYF
TRBJ2-3 TRBV7-2 few 16 TRBD2 TGTGCCAGCAGCAGGACTAGCGGGAAGGCAACAGATACGCAGTATTTT CASSRTSGKATDTQYF
TRBJ2-7 TRBV7-6 . 15 TRBD1 TGTGCCAGCAGCTTAACCGGGACAGGGTCCAACGAGCAGTACTTC CASSLTGTGSNEQYF
TRBJ2-5 TRBV2 . 14 TRBD2 TGTGCCAGCAGGAGCGGGGGTCCTCAAGAGACCCAGTACTTC CASRSGGPQETQYF
TRBJ2-1 TRBV27 . 13 . TGTGCCAGCGGCGGACAGCCTTACAATGAGCAGTTCTTC CASGGQPYNEQFF
TRBJ2-7 TRBV5-5 . 14 . TGTGCCAGCAGCCGACAGGACGCTAGCTACGAGCAGTACTTC CASSRQDASYEQYF
TRBJ1-1 TRBV5-1 . 15 . TGCGCCAGCAGCTTGTCCGGTACTATTAACACTGAAGCTTTCTTT CASSLSGTINTEAFF
TRBJ2-7 TRBV28 . 16 TRBD1 TGTGCCAGCAGTTTCTCGAGGGACAGCAGCTCCTACGAGCAGTACTTC CASSFSRDSSSYEQYF
TRBJ2-7 TRBV9 . 15 TRBD1 TGTGCCAGCAGCGTAGGGGGACAGGGGTCCTACGAGCAGTACTTC CASSVGGQGSYEQYF
TRBJ2-3 TRBV5-1 . 13 . TGCGCCAGCAGGACAGAGAGCACAGATACGCAGTATTTT CASRTESTDTQYF
TRBJ2-5 TRBV9 . 16 TRBD2 TGTGCCAGCAGCGTATCGGTAGCGGGGGGTCAAGAGACCCAGTACTTC CASSVSVAGGQETQYF
TRBJ1-3 TRBV6-1 once 13 TRBD1 TGTGCCAGCAGCCTCTCGCCCAGGGGGCTAACTTATTTT CASSLSPRGLTYF
TRBJ2-1 TRBV6-1 . 14 TRBD1 TGTGCCAGCAGCCCACAGGGGACCTACAATGAGCAGTTCTTC CASSPQGTYNEQFF
TRBJ1-1 TRBV18 few 15 . TGTGCCAGCTCCGAGGACAGCTTCATGAACACTGAAGCTTTCTTT CASSEDSFMNTEAFF
TRBJ2-1 TRBV12-5 . 20 TRBD2 TGTGCTAGTGGTTTGGTCTTATGGGATGTTAGCGGGACCCACCCCAATGAGCAGTTCTTC CASGLVLWDVSGTHPNEQFF
TRBJ1-1 TRBV15 few 15 . TGTGCCACCAGCAGGGCGGCGGGGTTGAACACTGAAGCTTTCTTT CATSRAAGLNTEAFF
TRBJ2-2 TRBV5-4 . 14 TRBD2 TGTGCCAGCAGCTACGGACTAGCTGGTGGGGAGCTGTTTTTT CASSYGLAGGELFF
TRBJ2-7 TRBV2 . 14 . TGTGCCAGCAGTCCTAACTGGGCGTCCTACGAGCAGTACTTC CASSPNWASYEQYF
TRBJ2-3 TRBV5-1 . 14 TRBD1 TGCGCCAGCTTTACGGGACAGGGGGTGGATACGCAGTATTTT CASFTGQGVDTQYF
TRBJ1-2 TRBV30 . 15 . TGTGCCTATAAACGAGGAGGGGCGCAGGCCTATGGCTACACCTTC CAYKRGGAQAYGYTF
TRBJ1-1 TRBV9 few 13 . TGTGCCAGCAGCGTAGCTCCCACCGGTGAAGCTTTCTTT CASSVAPTGEAFF